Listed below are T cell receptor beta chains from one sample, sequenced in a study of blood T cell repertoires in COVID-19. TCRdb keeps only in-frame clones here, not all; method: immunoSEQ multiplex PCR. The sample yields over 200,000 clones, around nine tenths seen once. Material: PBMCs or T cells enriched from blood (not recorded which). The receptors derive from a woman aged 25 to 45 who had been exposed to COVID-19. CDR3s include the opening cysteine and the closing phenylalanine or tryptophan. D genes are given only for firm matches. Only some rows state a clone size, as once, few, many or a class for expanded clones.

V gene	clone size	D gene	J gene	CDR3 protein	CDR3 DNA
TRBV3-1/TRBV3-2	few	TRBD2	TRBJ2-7	CASSQLGLEYYEQYF	TGTGCCAGCAGCCAATTAGGACTAGAATACTACGAGCAGTACTTC
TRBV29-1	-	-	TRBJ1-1	CSVAITQGNTEAFF	TGCAGCGTTGCGATCACACAGGGGAACACTGAAGCTTTCTTT
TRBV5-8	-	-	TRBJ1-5	CASSLVAGSNQPQHF	TGTGCCAGCAGCTTGGTAGCCGGGAGCAATCAGCCCCAGCATTTT
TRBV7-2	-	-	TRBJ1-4	CASSYDETGLNEKLFF	TGTGCCAGCAGCTACGATGAGACAGGCCTGAATGAAAAACTGTTTTTT
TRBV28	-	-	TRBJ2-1	CASSWRTATLNNEQFF	TGTGCCAGCAGCTGGCGGACAGCGACACTGAACAATGAGCAGTTCTTC
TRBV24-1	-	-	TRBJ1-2	CATSDRYGYTF	TGTGCCACCAGTGACCGTTATGGCTACACCTTC
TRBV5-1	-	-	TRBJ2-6	CASSTEAGANVLTF	TGCGCCAGCAGCACGGAGGCTGGGGCCAACGTCCTGACTTTC
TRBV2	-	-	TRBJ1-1	CASSPFPNTEAFF	TGTGCCAGCAGCCCATTCCCGAACACTGAAGCTTTCTTT
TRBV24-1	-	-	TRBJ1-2	CATSDGAVYGYTF	TGTGCCACCAGTGATGGGGCGGTCTATGGCTACACCTTC
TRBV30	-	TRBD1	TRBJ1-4	CAWSPGTAHEKLFF	TGTGCCTGGAGTCCCGGGACAGCCCATGAAAAACTGTTTTTT
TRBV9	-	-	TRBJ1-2	CASSGQANLNYGYTF	TGTGCCAGCAGCGGCCAGGCGAATTTAAACTATGGCTACACCTTC
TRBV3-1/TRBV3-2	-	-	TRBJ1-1	CASSQEGGGKAFF	TGTGCCAGCAGCCAAGAGGGCGGGGGAAAAGCTTTCTTT
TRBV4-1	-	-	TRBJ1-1	CASSQDNEGRTEAFF	TGCGCCAGCAGCCAAGATAATGAGGGGAGGACTGAAGCTTTCTTT
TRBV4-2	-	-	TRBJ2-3	CASSPLALMGKDTQYF	TGTGCCAGCAGCCCACTAGCTTTGATGGGAAAAGATACGCAGTATTTT
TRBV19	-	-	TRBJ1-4	CASKGGSRNQKLFF	TGTGCCAGTAAGGGGGGGTCTCGCAACCAAAAACTGTTTTTT
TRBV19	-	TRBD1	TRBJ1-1	CASSIANPRDRDAEAFF	TGTGCCAGTAGTATAGCCAACCCTCGGGACAGGGACGCTGAAGCTTTCTTT
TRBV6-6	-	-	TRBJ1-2	CASKAGTNYGYTF	TGTGCCAGCAAGGCAGGGACTAACTATGGCTACACCTTC
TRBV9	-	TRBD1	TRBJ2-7	CASSPGTGVSSSSYEQYF	TGTGCCAGCAGTCCCGGGACAGGGGTGTCGAGTTCCTCCTACGAGCAGTACTTC
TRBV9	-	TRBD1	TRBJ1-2	CASSRQGSNYGYTF	TGTGCCAGCAGTCGACAGGGTAGCAACTATGGCTACACCTTC
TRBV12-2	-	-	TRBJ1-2	CASRLAVDKSFKYGYTF	TGTGCAAGTCGCTTAGCCGTGGACAAGAGCTTCAAATATGGCTACACCTTC
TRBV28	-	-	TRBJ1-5	CASKRALKYNQPQHF	TGTGCCAGTAAGAGGGCCTTAAAATACAATCAGCCCCAGCATTTT
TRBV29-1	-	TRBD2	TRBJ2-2	CSASPGLAANTGELFF	TGCAGCGCCTCCCCGGGACTAGCGGCGAACACCGGGGAGCTGTTTTTT
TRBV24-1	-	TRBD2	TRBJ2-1	CATSGIGEGPEQFF	TGTGCCACCAGCGGGATTGGGGAGGGGCCGGAGCAGTTCTTC
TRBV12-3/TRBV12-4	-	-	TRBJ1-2	CASSLGQNYGYTF	TGTGCCAGCAGTTTAGGACAGAACTATGGCTACACCTTC
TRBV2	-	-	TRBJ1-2	CASSYRVNYYGYTF	TGTGCCAGCAGCTACAGGGTGAACTACTATGGCTACACCTTC
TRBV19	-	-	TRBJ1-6	CASSPGHNSPLHF	TGTGCCAGTTCGCCGGGACACAATTCACCCCTCCACTTT
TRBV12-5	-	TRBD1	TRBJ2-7	CASGLEAGGFYEQYF	TGTGCTAGTGGTTTGGAGGCAGGGGGTTTCTACGAGCAGTACTTC
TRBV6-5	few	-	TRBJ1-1	CASSSPQGRNEAFF	TGTGCCAGCAGTTCCCCGCAGGGGCGAAATGAAGCTTTCTTT
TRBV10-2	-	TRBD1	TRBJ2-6	CATVGDRRYGTNVLTF	TGCGCCACGGTGGGGGACAGGAGGTATGGGACCAACGTCCTGACTTTC
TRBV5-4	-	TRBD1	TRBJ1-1	CASSREPDGQGGTEAFF	TGTGCCAGCAGCAGGGAACCAGACGGACAGGGGGGGACTGAAGCTTTCTTT